Presented here are 8 T cell receptor beta chains from one specimen sequenced in a study of blood T cell repertoires in COVID-19. Profiled with immunoSEQ multiplex PCR; TCRdb holds only in-frame clones, not every one. The table has approximately 230,000 clones, roughly 85% seen once; the top ten hold about 2.2%. Sequenced: peripheral blood. The receptors derive from a man in his thirties or forties who had recovered from COVID-19.

This clone was counted at least ten times. CDR3 amino acids: CASSLHSTYNSPLHF. The CDR3 DNA sequence: TGTGCCAGCAGCTTACATAGCACCTATAATTCACCCCTCCACTTT. The chain has TRBV7-2 and TRBJ1-6; no firm D call. V was shortened by 2 bases and J by 2 bases, with 7 bases between the two germline ends. Germline V gene lookup returns CDR1 SGHTA and CDR2 FQGNSA. The CDR3 has 15 amino acids.

V usage is TRBV29-1 and J usage is TRBJ1-1; perhaps TRBD1 as D (5 bases). V gave up 5 bases and J gave up 0 bases, with 10 bases separating them. This CDR3 is built from 13 residues. Per the germline V gene, CDR1 is SQVTM and CDR2 is ANQGSEA. CDR3 amino acids: CSVLRVMNTEAFF. The CDR3 nucleotides are TGCAGCGTTCTCAGGGTCATGAACACTGAAGCTTTCTTT. The entire variable domain, with the rest obtained from reference TRBV29-1 and TRBJ1-1, is as follows: SAVISQKPSRDICQRGTSLTIQCQVDSQVTMMFWYRQQPGQSLTLIATANQGSEATYESGFVIDKFPISRPNLTFSTLTVSNMSPEDSSIYLCSVLRVMNTEAFFGQGTRLTVV.

The gene calls are TRBV7-9 and TRBJ2-7; the match to TRBD1 covers 7 bases. Germline loops: CDR1 SEHNR, CDR2 FQNEAQ (reference sequence). The CDR3 loop spans 15 amino acids. The ends lost 5 bases at V and 6 bases at J; junction bases unmatched: 13. This CDR3 is CASSARQGRTGEQYF. Written as DNA, the CDR3 is TGTGCCAGCAGCGCCCGACAGGGAAGAACCGGCGAGCAGTACTTC.

This clone was seen just once. The rearrangement uses TRBV19 and TRBJ1-1; unclear D gene. This CDR3 has 12 residues. With 9 bases removed from V and 5 bases from J, the gap between germline ends came to 13 bases. Germline-derived CDR1 and CDR2 are LNHDA and SQIVND (reference sequence). The CDR3 DNA reads TGTGCCAGCCTTATGGGAGGAACTGAAGCTTTCTTT. Encoded protein: CASLMGGTEAFF.

The chain employs TRBV5-1 and TRBJ1-3; TRBD1 matches 9 bases. Germline V gives CDR1 SGHRS, CDR2 YFSETQ. V shed 1 base, J shed 2 bases, and the junction held 4 bases outside the gene matches. This CDR3 is 16 amino acids long. In DNA, the CDR3 is TGCGCCAGCAGCTTGAGGGACAGGGCCCCTGGAAACACCATATATTTT. Encoded protein: CASSLRDRAPGNTIYF.

This clone was seen once. The chain links TRBV18 to TRBJ2-7; 8 positions match TRBD1. The V segment lost 3 bases and the J segment 6 bases; nucleotides outside the gene matches: 1. The CDR3 runs to 12 residues. Germline values: CDR1 KGHSH, CDR2 LQKENI. In DNA, the CDR3 is TGTGCCAGCTCACCGGACAGGGCCGAGCAGTACTTC. This translates into CASSPDRAEQYF.

This chain joins TRBV11-2 and TRBJ2-2; 11 nucleotides match TRBD2. Trimming removed 3 bases from V and 2 bases from J; junction bases left unmatched: 5. From germline, CDR1 is SGHAT and CDR2 FQNNGV. CDR3 length: 17 residues. The CDR3 here is CASSFPSGGPNTGELFF. The DNA of the CDR3 is TGTGCCAGCAGCTTCCCTAGCGGGGGGCCTAACACCGGGGAGCTGTTTTTT.

V and J are TRBV19 and TRBJ2-2; possible D gene TRBD1, 6 bases. V shed 5 bases and J shed 2 bases, with 12 bases lying between them. Germline V CDR1 and CDR2: LNHDA, SQIVND (reference sequence). This CDR3 is 15 amino acids long. CDR3 DNA: TGTGCCAGTAGTCGAACAGGGTTTAACACCGGGGAGCTGTTTTTT. It translates to CASSRTGFNTGELFF.